What follows is one TCR beta chain and its context. Profiled with immunoSEQ multiplex PCR; TCRdb holds only in-frame clones, not every one. The sample lists roughly 40,000 clones; around 83% were seen once. This specimen belongs to a study of blood T cell repertoires in COVID-19. Study as a whole: COVID-19 samples collected from the United States, Italy and Spain covered acute and convalescent phases.

Per the germline V gene, CDR1 is LNHDA and CDR2 is SQIVND (reference sequence). The CDR3 runs to 15 residues. Losses at the gene ends were 3 bases for V and 7 bases for J; bases not matched to a gene: 4. This receptor was taken from a man in his 70s with acute or convalescent COVID-19. The rearrangement uses TRBV19 and TRBJ1-4; 11 positions agree with TRBD1. Sequences were obtained from peripheral blood. The CDR3 nucleotides read TGTGCCAGTAGTATCGCCGGGACAGGGGGTGAAAAACTGTTTTTT. Its protein product is CASSIAGTGGEKLFF.